A selection of T cell receptor beta chains follows, all from one sample in a study of blood T cell repertoires in COVID-19. Clones were sequenced by immunoSEQ multiplex PCR, and TCRdb holds only the in-frame ones, with some missing. The table lists 200,000 to 250,000 clones, 80% to 90% of them singletons. Input material: PBMCs or T cells enriched from blood (not recorded which). These receptors were obtained from a woman in her forties or fifties in a cohort exposed to, infected with or recovered from COVID-19 (not recorded which). Each CDR3 is given with its conserved first and last residue. The D gene is left open where the match is weak. Only part of the rows carry a size: once, few, many, or a class if the clone is expanded.

>13|.|TRBV6-2/TRBV6-3|TRBJ2-3|.
CASSSGGVDTQYF
TGTGCCAGCAGCTCGGGGGGCGTAGATACGCAGTATTTT
>14|TRBD1|TRBV10-1|TRBJ2-5|.
CASSGDRGGETQYF
TGCGCCAGCAGTGGGGACAGGGGAGGCGAGACCCAGTACTTC
>13|.|TRBV9|TRBJ1-1|.
CASSVSGQRRAFF
TGTGCCAGCAGCGTCTCTGGACAGCGTCGAGCTTTCTTT
>15|.|TRBV28|TRBJ1-4|.
CASHSYGQSNEKLFF
TGTGCCAGCCACAGCTACGGCCAGTCTAATGAAAAACTGTTTTTT
>14|.|TRBV7-2|TRBJ1-5|.
CASSWPGVNQPQHF
TGTGCCAGCAGCTGGCCGGGGGTGAATCAGCCCCAGCATTTT
>13|.|TRBV9|TRBJ1-1|.
CASTRLRGSEAFF
TGTGCCAGCACCCGTCTACGTGGTTCTGAAGCTTTCTTT
>16|TRBD2|TRBV15|TRBJ2-7|.
CATSRTGRLAGNEQYF
TGTGCCACCAGCAGGACGGGGCGACTAGCGGGTAACGAGCAGTACTTC
>19|TRBD2|TRBV5-1|TRBJ2-1|.
CASSHTTSGGYSSYNEQFF
TGCGCCAGCAGCCATACGACTAGCGGGGGTTACAGCTCCTACAATGAGCAGTTCTTC
>14|TRBD1|TRBV7-8|TRBJ2-7|.
CASSRRTGTYEQYF
TGTGCCAGCAGCAGGCGGACAGGGACATACGAGCAGTACTTC
>12|.|TRBV19|TRBJ1-2|once
CASNPRGGIYTF
TGTGCCAGTAACCCTCGGGGGGGGATCTACACCTTC
>11|TRBD1|TRBV20-1|TRBJ1-2|once
CSALDRAGYTF
TGCAGTGCTCTGGACAGGGCTGGCTACACCTTC
>17|.|TRBV7-2|TRBJ1-3|.
CASSLISPVNSGNTIYF
TGTGCCAGCAGCTTAATAAGTCCAGTCAACTCTGGAAACACCATATATTTT
>15|TRBD1|TRBV7-8|TRBJ1-6|.
CASSPKTGINSPLHF
TGTGCCAGCAGCCCGAAGACAGGGATTAATTCACCCCTCCACTTT
>13|.|TRBV12-3/TRBV12-4|TRBJ1-2|.
CASSVGRVGGYTF
TGTGCCAGCAGTGTCGGCAGGGTCGGAGGCTACACCTTC
>14|.|TRBV19|TRBJ1-5|.
CASSTQDSQWPQHF
TGTGCCAGTAGTACACAGGACAGCCAGTGGCCCCAGCATTTT
>15|.|TRBV30|TRBJ1-2|.
CAWSVRGWGFYGYTF
TGTGCCTGGAGTGTAAGGGGTTGGGGCTTCTATGGCTACACCTTC
>16|.|TRBV12-5|TRBJ1-1|.
CASGLWAEPLNTEAFF
TGTGCTAGTGGTTTGTGGGCCGAACCCCTGAACACTGAAGCTTTCTTT
>11|.|TRBV25-1|TRBJ1-2|once
CASSTSYGYTF
TGTGCCAGCAGTACCAGCTATGGCTACACCTTC
>13|TRBD1|TRBV10-3|TRBJ1-1|.
CAISRDRTTEAFF
TGTGCCATCAGTAGGGACAGGACCACTGAAGCTTTCTTT
>14|TRBD1|TRBV30|TRBJ1-6|.
CAWSLRQGSSPLHF
TGTGCCTGGAGTCTCCGACAGGGGTCGTCACCCCTCCACTTT
>13|.|TRBV28|TRBJ1-2|.
CASSLAAAYGYTF
TGTGCCAGCAGTTTAGCGGCAGCCTATGGCTACACCTTC
>12|.|TRBV12-3/TRBV12-4|TRBJ2-7|.
CASRNTGGEQYF
TGTGCCAGCCGGAACACAGGTGGTGAGCAGTACTTC
>15|.|TRBV7-3|TRBJ2-7|.
CASSLEPGSYYEQYF
TGTGCCAGCAGCTTAGAACCGGGGTCTTACTACGAGCAGTACTTC
>16|TRBD1|TRBV29-1|TRBJ1-2|once
CSVVLRTGGLDYGYTF
TGCAGCGTTGTTTTACGGACAGGGGGTTTGGACTATGGCTACACCTTC
>17|.|TRBV5-1|TRBJ2-5|.
CASSLAAGFIGTETQYF
TGCGCCAGCAGCTTGGCGGCAGGGTTTATTGGTACGGAGACCCAGTACTTC
>14|TRBD1|TRBV5-1|TRBJ2-7|.
CASSLGQGFEEQYF
TGCGCCAGCAGCTTGGGACAGGGCTTTGAAGAGCAGTACTTC
>14|TRBD1|TRBV6-5|TRBJ2-7|.
CASSYGTGTYEQYF
TGTGCCAGCAGTTACGGGACAGGGACCTACGAGCAGTACTTC
>17|TRBD1|TRBV6-1|TRBJ2-5|once
CASSVQTGTAIQETQYF
TGTGCCAGCAGTGTGCAAACCGGGACAGCTATCCAAGAGACCCAGTACTTC
>15|.|TRBV4-1|TRBJ1-6|.
CTSSQDTFRSPPLHF
TGCACCAGCAGCCAAGATACGTTTCGGTCCCCACCCCTCCACTTT
>14|.|TRBV7-8|TRBJ1-1|.
CASSLIRGSPEAFF
TGTGCCAGCAGCTTAATCAGGGGAAGTCCTGAAGCTTTCTTT
>16|TRBD2|TRBV30|TRBJ2-1|.
CAWSERGLSSYNEQFF
TGTGCCTGGTCTGAGCGGGGGCTAAGCTCCTACAATGAGCAGTTCTTC
>15|TRBD1|TRBV20-1|TRBJ1-2|.
CSASPGQGDAYGYTF
TGCAGTGCTAGTCCCGGACAGGGGGACGCCTATGGCTACACCTTC
>16|.|TRBV5-1|TRBJ2-3|.
CASSSFGQASTDTQYF
TGCGCCAGCAGCTCATTCGGACAAGCTAGCACAGATACGCAGTATTTT
>15|.|TRBV2|TRBJ1-1|.
CASSPRAGSNTEAFF
TGTGCCAGCAGCCCCAGGGCCGGCTCGAACACTGAAGCTTTCTTT
>16|TRBD1|TRBV4-3|TRBJ2-1|.
CASSPYRGLVYNEQFF
TGCGCCAGCAGCCCCTACAGGGGGCTTGTCTACAATGAGCAGTTCTTC
>16|.|TRBV7-9|TRBJ1-6|.
CASSPQAHTAGSPLHF
TGTGCCAGCAGCCCCCAGGCCCACACTGCGGGTTCACCCCTCCACTTT
>18|.|TRBV11-2|TRBJ1-4|few
CASSSQPPGLGLNEKLFF
TGTGCCAGCAGTTCCCAGCCCCCGGGATTAGGATTAAATGAAAAACTGTTTTTT
>14|TRBD1|TRBV19|TRBJ1-6|.
CASSMGQGGSPLHF
TGTGCCAGTAGTATGGGACAGGGGGGTTCACCCCTCCACTTT
>12|.|TRBV6-5|TRBJ2-7|.
CASSYSRYEQYF
TGTGCCAGCAGTTACTCCAGGTACGAGCAGTACTTC
>14|TRBD1|TRBV7-2|TRBJ1-1|.
CASRSGTGNTEAFF
TGTGCCAGCAGGTCGGGGACAGGGAACACTGAAGCTTTCTTT
>13|.|TRBV10-3|TRBJ1-6|.
CAISDMADSPLHF
TGTGCCATCAGTGACATGGCGGATTCACCCCTCCACTTT
>17|TRBD1|TRBV24-1|TRBJ1-2|few
CATSDPTKKTGNYGYTF
TGTGCCACCAGTGACCCCACGAAAAAGACAGGGAACTATGGCTACACCTTC
>14|.|TRBV9|TRBJ1-4|.
CASSVSQVNEKLFF
TGTGCCAGCAGCGTAAGTCAGGTTAATGAAAAACTGTTTTTT
>17|TRBD2|TRBV7-2|TRBJ2-4|.
CASSLDGGGAVKNIQYF
TGTGCCAGCAGCTTAGATGGCGGGGGGGCGGTCAAAAACATTCAGTACTTC
>14|TRBD1|TRBV7-9|TRBJ1-4|.
CASSSQGGNEKLFF
TGTGCCAGCAGCTCCCAGGGGGGTAATGAAAAACTGTTTTTT
>12|.|TRBV6-5|TRBJ1-2|few
CASSSQYYGYTF
TGTGCCAGCAGTTCTCAGTACTATGGCTACACCTTC
>14|TRBD1|TRBV6-5|TRBJ2-1|.
CASQDRTAYNEQFF
TGTGCCAGCCAGGACAGGACCGCCTACAATGAGCAGTTCTTC
>14|.|TRBV4-2|TRBJ1-6|few
CASSQDLGASPLHF
TGTGCCAGCAGCCAAGATCTTGGGGCTTCACCCCTCCACTTT
>13|.|TRBV11-1|TRBJ1-1|once
CASSRPRGTEAFF
TGTGCCAGCAGCCGTCCCCGGGGCACTGAAGCTTTCTTT
>18|TRBD2|TRBV9|TRBJ2-3|.
CASSVGLAGFINTDTQYF
TGTGCCAGCAGCGTAGGTCTAGCGGGGTTTATTAACACAGATACGCAGTATTTT
>13|.|TRBV19|TRBJ2-2|.
CASSIGMGGSVFF
TGTGCCAGTAGTATAGGCATGGGGGGTTCGGTGTTTTTT